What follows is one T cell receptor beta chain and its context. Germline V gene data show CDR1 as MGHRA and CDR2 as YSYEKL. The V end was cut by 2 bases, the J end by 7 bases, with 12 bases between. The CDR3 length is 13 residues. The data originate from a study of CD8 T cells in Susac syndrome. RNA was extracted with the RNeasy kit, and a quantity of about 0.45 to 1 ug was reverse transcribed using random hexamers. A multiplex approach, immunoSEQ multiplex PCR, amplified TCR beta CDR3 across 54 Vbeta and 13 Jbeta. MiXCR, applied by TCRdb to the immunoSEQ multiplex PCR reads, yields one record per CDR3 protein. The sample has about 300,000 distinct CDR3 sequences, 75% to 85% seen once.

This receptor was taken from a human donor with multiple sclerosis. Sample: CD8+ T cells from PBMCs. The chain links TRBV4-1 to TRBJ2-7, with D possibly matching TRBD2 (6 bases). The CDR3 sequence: CASSQPLAEEQYF. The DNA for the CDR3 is TGCGCCAGCAGCCAACCACTAGCAGAAGAGCAGTACTTC.